This is a list of T cell receptor beta chains from one sample in a study of cytomegalovirus exposure and HLA in healthy donors. Generated by immunoSEQ multiplex PCR, the TCRdb table keeps only in-frame clones and is missing some. The data show under 200,000 clones, around 92% seen once. Sequencing input: PBMCs. The receptor source for this set is a man aged 18-30 years in good health and CMV-seropositive. Each CDR3 is given with its conserved first and last residue. The D gene is left open where the match is weak. Some rows have no size entry. The others give once, few or many, or a class for an expanded clone.

size,D,J,V,CDR3,DNA
-,-,TRBJ2-3,TRBV29-1,CSVEGYRVGTDTQYF,TGCAGCGTTGAAGGATACAGGGTGGGCACAGATACGCAGTATTTT
-,TRBD2,TRBJ2-1,TRBV6-1,CASSERTSGEYNEQFF,TGTGCCAGCAGTGAAAGGACTAGCGGAGAATACAATGAGCAGTTCTTC
-,-,TRBJ2-7,TRBV19,CASSPGQYEQYF,TGTGCCAGTAGCCCCGGACAGTACGAGCAGTACTTC
-,TRBD1,TRBJ2-5,TRBV5-4,CASSPGQGRETQYF,TGTGCCAGCAGCCCCGGACAGGGTAGGGAGACCCAGTACTTC
few,TRBD1,TRBJ2-7,TRBV7-9,CASDTGGSYEQYF,TGTGCCAGTGATACAGGGGGCTCCTACGAGCAGTACTTC
few,-,TRBJ1-5,TRBV7-3,CASSPPLHF,TGTGCCAGCAGCCCCCCCTTGCATTTT
-,-,TRBJ1-4,TRBV19,CASSIGGGLNEKLFF,TGTGCCAGTAGTATCGGGGGGGGGTTGAATGAAAAACTGTTTTTT
-,-,TRBJ2-5,TRBV27,CASTPKETQYF,TGTGCCAGCACCCCAAAAGAGACCCAGTACTTC
-,-,TRBJ1-1,TRBV7-9,CASSLARRQTGMNTEAFF,TGTGCCAGCAGCTTAGCGCGAAGACAGACAGGAATGAACACTGAAGCTTTCTTT
-,-,TRBJ1-3,TRBV9,CASGPGQVVNTIYF,TGTGCCAGTGGCCCCGGACAAGTAGTCAACACCATATATTTT
once,TRBD1,TRBJ2-1,TRBV28,CASSPRDRVENEQFF,TGTGCCAGCAGTCCACGGGACAGGGTGGAGAATGAGCAGTTCTTC
-,-,TRBJ2-5,TRBV4-2,CASSQEPRGGETQYF,TGTGCCAGCAGCCAAGAACCCAGAGGAGGAGAGACCCAGTACTTC
-,TRBD2,TRBJ2-7,TRBV18,CASSSGTSGFGSYEQYF,TGTGCCAGCTCTTCCGGGACTAGCGGGTTTGGTTCCTACGAGCAGTACTTC